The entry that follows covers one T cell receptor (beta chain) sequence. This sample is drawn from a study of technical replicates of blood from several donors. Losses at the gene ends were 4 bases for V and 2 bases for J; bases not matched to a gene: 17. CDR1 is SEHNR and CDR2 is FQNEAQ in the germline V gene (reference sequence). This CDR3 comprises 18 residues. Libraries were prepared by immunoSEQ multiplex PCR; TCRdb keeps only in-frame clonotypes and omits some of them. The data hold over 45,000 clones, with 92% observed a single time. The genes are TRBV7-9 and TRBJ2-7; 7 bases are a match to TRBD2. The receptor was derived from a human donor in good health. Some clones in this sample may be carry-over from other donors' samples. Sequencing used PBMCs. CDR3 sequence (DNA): TGTGCCAGCAGCTGGGGGGAGGGAGCGGCAACGCCCACCTACGAGCAGTACTTC. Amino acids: CASSWGEGAATPTYEQYF.